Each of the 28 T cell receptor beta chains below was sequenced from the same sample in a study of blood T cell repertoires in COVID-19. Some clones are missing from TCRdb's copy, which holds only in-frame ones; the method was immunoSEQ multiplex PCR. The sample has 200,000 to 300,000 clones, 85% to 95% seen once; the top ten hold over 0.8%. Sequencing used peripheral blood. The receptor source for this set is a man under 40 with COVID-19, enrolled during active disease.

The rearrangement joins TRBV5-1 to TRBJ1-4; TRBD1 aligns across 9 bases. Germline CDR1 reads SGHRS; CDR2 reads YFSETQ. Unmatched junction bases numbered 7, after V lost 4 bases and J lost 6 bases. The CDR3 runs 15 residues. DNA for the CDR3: TGCGCCAGCAGCATAGGACAGGGGATGGATGAAAAACTGTTTTTT. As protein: CASSIGQGMDEKLFF.

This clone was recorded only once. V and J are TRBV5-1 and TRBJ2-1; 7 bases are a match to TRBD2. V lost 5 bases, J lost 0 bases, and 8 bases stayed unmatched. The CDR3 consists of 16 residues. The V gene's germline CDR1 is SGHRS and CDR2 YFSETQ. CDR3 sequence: CASRPSSGSSYNEQFF. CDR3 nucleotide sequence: TGCGCCAGCAGACCATCTAGCGGAAGCTCCTACAATGAGCAGTTCTTC.

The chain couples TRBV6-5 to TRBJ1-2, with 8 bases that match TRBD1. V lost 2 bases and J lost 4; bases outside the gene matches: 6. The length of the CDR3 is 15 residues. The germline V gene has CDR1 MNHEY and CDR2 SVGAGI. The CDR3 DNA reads TGTGCCAGCAGTTACGGACAGGGCACTACCTATGGCTACACCTTC. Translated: CASSYGQGTTYGYTF.

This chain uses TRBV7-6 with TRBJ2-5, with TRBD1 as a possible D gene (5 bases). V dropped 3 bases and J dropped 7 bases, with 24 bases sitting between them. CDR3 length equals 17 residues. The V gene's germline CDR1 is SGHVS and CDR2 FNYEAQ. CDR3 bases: TGTGCCAGCAGCTTTAGTGTGTCCAGGGATAGGGCCAGGACCCAGTACTTC. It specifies CASSFSVSRDRARTQYF. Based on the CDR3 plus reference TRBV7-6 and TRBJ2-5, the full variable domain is GAGVSQSPRYKVTKRGQDVALRCDPISGHVSLYWYRQALGQGPEFLTYFNYEAQQDKSGLPNDRFSAERPEGSISTLTIQRTEQRDSAMYRCASSFSVSRDRARTQYFGPGTRLLVL.

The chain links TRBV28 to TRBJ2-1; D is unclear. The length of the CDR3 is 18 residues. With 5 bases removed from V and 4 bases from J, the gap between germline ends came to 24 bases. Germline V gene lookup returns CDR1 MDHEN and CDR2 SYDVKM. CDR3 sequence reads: CASSLLYSTLHGYNEQFF. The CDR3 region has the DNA TGTGCCAGCAGTCTCCTCTACTCGACACTGCACGGTTACAATGAGCAGTTCTTC.

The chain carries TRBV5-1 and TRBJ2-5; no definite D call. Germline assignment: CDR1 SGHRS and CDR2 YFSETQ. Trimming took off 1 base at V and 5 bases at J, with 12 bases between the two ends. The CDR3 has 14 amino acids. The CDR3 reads CASSLRLPEETQYF. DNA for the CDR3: TGCGCCAGCAGCTTGCGACTCCCCGAGGAGACCCAGTACTTC.

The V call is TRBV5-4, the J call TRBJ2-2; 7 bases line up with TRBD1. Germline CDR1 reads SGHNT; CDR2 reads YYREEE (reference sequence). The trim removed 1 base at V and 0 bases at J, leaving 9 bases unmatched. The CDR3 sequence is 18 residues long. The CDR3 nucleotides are TGTGCCAGCAGCTTGAGGGGCAGGGGGTTTTCGAACACCGGGGAGCTGTTTTTT. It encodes CASSLRGRGFSNTGELFF.

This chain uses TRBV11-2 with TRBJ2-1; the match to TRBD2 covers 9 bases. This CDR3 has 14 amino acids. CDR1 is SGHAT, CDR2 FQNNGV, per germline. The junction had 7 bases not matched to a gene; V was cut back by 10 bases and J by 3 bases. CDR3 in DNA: TGTGCCACCAAAGCGGGGGGCTTCTACAATGAGCAGTTCTTC. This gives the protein CATKAGGFYNEQFF.

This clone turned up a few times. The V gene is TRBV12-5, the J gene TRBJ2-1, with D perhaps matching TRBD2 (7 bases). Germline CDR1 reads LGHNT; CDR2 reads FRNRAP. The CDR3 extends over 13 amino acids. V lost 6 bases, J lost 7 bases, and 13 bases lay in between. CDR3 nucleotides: TGTGCTAGTGGAGAAGGGGGGGGAAATGAGCAGTTCTTC. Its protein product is CASGEGGGNEQFF.

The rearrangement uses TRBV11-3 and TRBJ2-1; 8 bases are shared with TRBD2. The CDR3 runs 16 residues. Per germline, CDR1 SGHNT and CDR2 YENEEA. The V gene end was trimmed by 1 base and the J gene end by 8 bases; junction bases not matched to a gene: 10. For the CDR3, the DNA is TGTGCCAGCAGCTTAGCCGGCGGGGGGAATGACGATGAGCAGTTCTTC. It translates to CASSLAGGGNDDEQFF.

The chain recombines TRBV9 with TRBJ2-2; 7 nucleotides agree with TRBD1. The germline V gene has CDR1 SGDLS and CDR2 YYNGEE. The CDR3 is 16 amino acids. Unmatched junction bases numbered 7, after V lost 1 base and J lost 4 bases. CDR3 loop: CASSVYRGESTGELFF. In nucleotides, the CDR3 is TGTGCCAGCAGCGTATACAGGGGAGAAAGCACCGGGGAGCTGTTTTTT.

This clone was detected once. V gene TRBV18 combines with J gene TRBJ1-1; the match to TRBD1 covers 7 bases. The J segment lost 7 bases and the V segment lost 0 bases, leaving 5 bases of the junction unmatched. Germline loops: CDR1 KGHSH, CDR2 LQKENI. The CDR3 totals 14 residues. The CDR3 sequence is CASSPPGQPFEAFF. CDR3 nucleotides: TGTGCCAGCTCACCACCGGGACAGCCTTTTGAAGCTTTCTTT.

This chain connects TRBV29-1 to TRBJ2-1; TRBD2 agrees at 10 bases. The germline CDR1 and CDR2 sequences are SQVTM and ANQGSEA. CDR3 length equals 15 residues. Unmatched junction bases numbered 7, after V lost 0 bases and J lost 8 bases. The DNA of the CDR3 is TGCAGCGTTGAAGACGGAGCGGGGGGGGTCGATGAGCAGTTCTTC. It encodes CSVEDGAGGVDEQFF.

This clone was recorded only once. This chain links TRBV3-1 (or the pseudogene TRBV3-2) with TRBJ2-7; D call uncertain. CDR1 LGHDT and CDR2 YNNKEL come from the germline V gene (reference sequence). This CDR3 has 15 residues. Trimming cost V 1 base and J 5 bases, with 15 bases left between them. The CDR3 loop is CASSQASIGVHEQYF. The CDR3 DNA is TGTGCCAGCAGCCAAGCATCGATTGGAGTCCACGAGCAGTACTTC.

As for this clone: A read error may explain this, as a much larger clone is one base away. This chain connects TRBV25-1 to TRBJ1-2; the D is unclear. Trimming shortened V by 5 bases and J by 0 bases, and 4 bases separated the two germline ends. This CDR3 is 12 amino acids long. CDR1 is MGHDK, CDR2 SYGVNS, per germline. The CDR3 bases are TGTGCCAGCAGTTCAACTAACTATGGCTACACCTTC. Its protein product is CASSSTNYGYTF.

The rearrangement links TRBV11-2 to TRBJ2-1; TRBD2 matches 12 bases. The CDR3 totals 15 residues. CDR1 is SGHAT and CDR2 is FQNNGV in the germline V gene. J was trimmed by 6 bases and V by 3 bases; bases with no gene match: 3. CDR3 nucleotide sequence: TGTGCCAGCAGCTTCCTAGCGGGGGGGCCCAATGAGCAGTTCTTC. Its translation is CASSFLAGGPNEQFF.

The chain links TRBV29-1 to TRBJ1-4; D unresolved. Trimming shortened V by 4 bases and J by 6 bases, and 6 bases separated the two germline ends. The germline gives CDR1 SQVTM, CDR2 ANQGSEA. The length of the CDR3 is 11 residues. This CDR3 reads CSVGSDEKLFF. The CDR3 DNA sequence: TGCAGCGTTGGATCGGATGAAAAACTGTTTTTT.

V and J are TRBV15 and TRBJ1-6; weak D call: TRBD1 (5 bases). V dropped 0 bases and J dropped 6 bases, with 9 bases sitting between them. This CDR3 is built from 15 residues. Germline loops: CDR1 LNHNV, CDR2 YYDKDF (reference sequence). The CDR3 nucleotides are TGTGCCACCAGCAGAGAGGGTAGGGGTAATTCACCCCTCCACTTT. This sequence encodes CATSREGRGNSPLHF.

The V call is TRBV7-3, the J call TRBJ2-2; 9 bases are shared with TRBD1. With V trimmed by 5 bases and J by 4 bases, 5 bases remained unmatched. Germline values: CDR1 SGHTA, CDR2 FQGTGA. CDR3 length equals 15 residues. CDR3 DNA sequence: TGTGCCAGCAGCCCAGGACAGGGGCCCACCGGGGAGCTGTTTTTT. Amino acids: CASSPGQGPTGELFF.

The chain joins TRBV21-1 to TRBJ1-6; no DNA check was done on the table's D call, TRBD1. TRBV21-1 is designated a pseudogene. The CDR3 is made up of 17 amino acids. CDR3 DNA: TGTGCCAGCAACGATAAAGGTAGGGGAACCTCAAATTCACCCCTCCACTTT. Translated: CASNDKGRGTSNSPLHF.

The CDR3 loop reads CASSLTGTGIETQYF. The CDR3 DNA sequence: TGTGCCAGCAGCTTGACCGGGACAGGGATAGAGACCCAGTACTTC. The J gene is TRBJ2-5, the V gene TRBV5-4, with 9 bases fitting TRBD1. Germline V lookup: CDR1 SGHNT, CDR2 YYREEE (reference sequence). J gave up 4 bases and V 1 base, and 5 bases lay outside the gene matches. This CDR3 is built from 15 residues.

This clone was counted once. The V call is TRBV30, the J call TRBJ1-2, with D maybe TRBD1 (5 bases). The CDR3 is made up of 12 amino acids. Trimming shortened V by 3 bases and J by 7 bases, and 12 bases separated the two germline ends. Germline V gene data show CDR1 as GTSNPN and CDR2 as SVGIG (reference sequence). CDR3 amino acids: CAWSLAGPGYTF. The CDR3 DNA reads TGTGCCTGGAGCCTGGCAGGGCCTGGCTACACCTTC.

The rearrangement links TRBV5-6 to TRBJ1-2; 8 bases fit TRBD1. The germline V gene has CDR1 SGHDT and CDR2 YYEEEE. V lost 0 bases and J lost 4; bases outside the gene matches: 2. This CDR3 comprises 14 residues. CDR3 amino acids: CASSLGDRTYGYTF. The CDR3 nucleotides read TGTGCCAGCAGCTTGGGGGACAGGACCTATGGCTACACCTTC.

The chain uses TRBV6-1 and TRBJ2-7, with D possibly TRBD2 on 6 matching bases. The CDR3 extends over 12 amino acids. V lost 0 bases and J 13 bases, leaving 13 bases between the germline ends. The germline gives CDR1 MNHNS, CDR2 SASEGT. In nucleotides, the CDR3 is TGTGCCAGCAGTGAAGCCGGGACTGCCAATTACTTC. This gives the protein CASSEAGTANYF.

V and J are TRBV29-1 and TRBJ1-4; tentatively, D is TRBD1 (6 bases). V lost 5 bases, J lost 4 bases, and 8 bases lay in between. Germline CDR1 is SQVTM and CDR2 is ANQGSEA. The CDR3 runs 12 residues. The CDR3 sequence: CSVLGGNEKLFF. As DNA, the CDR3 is TGCAGCGTTTTAGGGGGTAATGAAAAACTGTTTTTT.

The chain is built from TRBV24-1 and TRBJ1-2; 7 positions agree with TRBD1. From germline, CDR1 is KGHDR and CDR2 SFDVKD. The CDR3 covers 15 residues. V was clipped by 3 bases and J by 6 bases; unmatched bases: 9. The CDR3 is CATSDPATGRDGYTF. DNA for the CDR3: TGTGCCACCAGTGATCCAGCGACAGGGAGAGATGGCTACACCTTC.

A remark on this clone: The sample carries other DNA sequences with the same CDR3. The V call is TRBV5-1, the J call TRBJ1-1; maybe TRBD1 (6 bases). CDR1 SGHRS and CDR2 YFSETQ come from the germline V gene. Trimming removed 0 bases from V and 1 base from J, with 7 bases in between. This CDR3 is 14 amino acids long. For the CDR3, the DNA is TGCGCCAGCAGCTTGGAAGGGGGGAACACTGAAGCTTTCTTT. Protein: CASSLEGGNTEAFF.

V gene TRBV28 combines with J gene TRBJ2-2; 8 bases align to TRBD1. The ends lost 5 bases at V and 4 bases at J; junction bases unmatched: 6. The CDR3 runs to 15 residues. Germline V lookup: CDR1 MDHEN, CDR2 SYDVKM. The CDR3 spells CASSPGQGSTGELFF. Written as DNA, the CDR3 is TGTGCCAGCAGTCCCGGACAGGGTTCCACCGGGGAGCTGTTTTTT.